This TCR beta chain was documented in a study of T cells in localized non-small cell lung cancer. Findings and caveats of the study: Exceeding tumor, uninvolved adjacent lung had the highest T cell clonality. Longer survival (overall) was linked to higher T cell density in blood.

The table came from immunoSEQ multiplex PCR; TCRdb's copy has only in-frame clones and leaves some out. The sample lists over 55,000 clones, around 90% occurring once. Regarding this clone: Its target is not known.

Trimming stripped 3 bases from V and 0 bases from J, with 9 bases between. The CDR3 covers 14 residues. The V gene's germline CDR1 is SGHAT and CDR2 FQDESV (reference sequence). The chain joins TRBV11-1 to TRBJ2-7; D not resolved. The sequence derives from a woman aged 40 to 75 with stage I lung adenocarcinoma. The material sequenced was peripheral blood, taken before any cancer treatment. CDR3 DNA: TGTGCCAGCAGCTTCGCAAGTAACTCCTACGAGCAGTACTTC. Its translation: CASSFASNSYEQYF. The entire variable domain, with the rest obtained from reference TRBV11-1 and TRBJ2-7, is as follows: EAEVAQSPRYKITEKSQAVAFWCDPISGHATLYWYRQILGQGPELLVQFQDESVVDDSQLPKDRFSAERLKGVDSTLKIQPAELGDSAMYLCASSFASNSYEQYFGPGTRLTVT.